One and the same sample provided the 30 T cell receptor beta chains below, sequenced in a study of cytomegalovirus exposure and HLA in healthy donors. The PCR had 60 Vbeta and 13 Jbeta primers. Profiling relied on immunoSEQ multiplex PCR, and the TCRdb table lists in-frame clones only, not all of them. The sample lists approximately 190,000 clones; more than 60% were seen once. Input material: PBMCs. These receptor sequences come from a woman in her 30s in good health and CMV-seropositive.

The genes are TRBV6-4 and TRBJ2-2; 9 bases match TRBD2. CDR1 is MRHNA, CDR2 SNTAGT, per germline. The CDR3 is 16 amino acids. V trimming: 3 bases; J trimming: 4 bases; junction bases outside the gene matches: 6. The CDR3 region has the DNA TGTGCCAGCAGTGATCAGCTAGCGGGAACCACCGGGGAGCTGTTTTTT. Translated, it gives CASSDQLAGTTGELFF.

This rearrangement joins TRBV7-2 to TRBJ2-6, with 8 bases fitting TRBD1. The J segment lost 2 bases and the V segment lost 8 bases, leaving 5 bases of the junction unmatched. Germline V gene sequence: CDR1 SGHTA, CDR2 FQGNSA. CDR3 length: 15 residues. CDR3 protein: CASHHRGTGANVLTF. The DNA of the CDR3 is TGTGCCAGCCACCACAGGGGGACTGGGGCCAACGTCCTGACTTTC.

The rearrangement joins TRBV2 to TRBJ2-5; maybe TRBD2 (5 bases). Germline V gene sequence: CDR1 SNHLY, CDR2 FYNNEI. This CDR3 is 13 amino acids long. Trimming pared 4 bases from V and 2 bases from J, leaving 8 bases between. CDR3 sequence reads: CASSASIQETQYF. The CDR3 coding sequence is TGTGCCAGCAGTGCTAGCATTCAAGAGACCCAGTACTTC.

In DNA form, the CDR3 reads TGTGCCAGCTCACCAACACAGGGGGGTTCCTACGAGCAGTACTTC. Translating gives CASSPTQGGSYEQYF. The chain links TRBV18 to TRBJ2-7, with 8 bases matching TRBD1. Germline lookup yields CDR1 KGHSH and CDR2 LQKENI. Trimming removed 2 bases from V and 1 base from J; junction bases left unmatched: 4. This CDR3 comprises 15 residues. Supplemented by reference TRBV18 and TRBJ2-7, the full variable domain reads NAGVMQNPRHLVRRRGQEARLRCSPMKGHSHVYWYRQLPEEGLKFMVYLQKENIIDESGMPKERFSAEFPKEGPSILRIQQVVRGDSAAYFCASSPTQGGSYEQYFGPGTRLTVT.

V is TRBV4-1 and J is TRBJ1-2, with TRBD1 matching over 8 bases. The CDR3 is 13 residues long. With V trimmed by 2 bases and J by 7 bases, 3 bases remained unmatched. CDR1 is MGHRA and CDR2 is YSYEKL in the germline V gene. The CDR3 region is CASSQRDRSGYTF. The CDR3 nucleotides are TGCGCCAGCAGCCAACGGGACAGGTCTGGCTACACCTTC.

V is TRBV7-9 and J is TRBJ2-7; 11 nucleotides line up with TRBD1. The germline V gene has CDR1 SEHNR and CDR2 FQNEAQ (reference sequence). This CDR3 has 14 residues. Trimming at V came to 5 bases and at J to 4 bases, leaving 4 bases not matched to a gene. This chain's CDR3 is CASSRRDRGYEQYF. CDR3 DNA: TGTGCCAGCAGCCGACGGGACAGGGGGTACGAGCAGTACTTC.

The chain employs TRBV10-1 and TRBJ2-7; the D gene is possibly TRBD1 (6 bases). V dropped 2 bases and J dropped 3 bases, with 14 bases sitting between them. The V gene's germline CDR1 is WNHNN and CDR2 SYGVQD (reference sequence). The CDR3 length is 15 residues. CDR3 amino acids: CASSEAAGEDYEQYF. In nucleotides, the CDR3 is TGCGCCAGCAGTGAGGCGGCAGGGGAAGACTACGAGCAGTACTTC.

This clone was recorded only once. The genes are TRBV7-9 and TRBJ1-2, with 8 bases lining up with TRBD1. This CDR3 is 15 amino acids long. The V segment lost 1 base and the J segment 5 bases; nucleotides outside the gene matches: 6. CDR1 and CDR2 (germline): SEHNR, FQNEAQ (reference sequence). The CDR3 bases are TGTGCCAGCAGCTTAGAATCAGGGGGCGCTTATGGCTACACCTTC. Its protein is CASSLESGGAYGYTF. Supplemented by reference TRBV7-9 and TRBJ1-2, the full variable domain reads DTGVSQNPRHKITKRGQNVTFRCDPISEHNRLYWYRQTLGQGPEFLTYFQNEAQLEKSRLLSDRFSAERPKGSFSTLEIQRTEQGDSAMYLCASSLESGGAYGYTFGSGTRLTVV.

The chain joins TRBV28 to TRBJ1-1; perhaps TRBD1 as D (5 bases). Trimming removed 7 bases from V and 1 base from J, with 13 bases in between. Germline CDR1 MDHEN, CDR2 SYDVKM. This CDR3 has 14 residues. DNA for the CDR3: TGTGCCAGCATCGGGGGATTGGGGAACACTGAAGCTTTCTTT. Translation: CASIGGLGNTEAFF.

V is TRBV23-1 and J is TRBJ2-1; TRBD2 matches at 14 bases. TRBV23-1 is given ORF status, its function remaining uncertain. The trim removed 3 bases at V and 3 bases at J, leaving 16 bases unmatched. CDR3 length equals 21 residues. In DNA form, the CDR3 reads TGCGCCAGCAGTCATCCGTGTATTCCGGGACTAGCGGGGGAGGTCTACAATGAGCAGTTCTTC. It is translated as CASSHPCIPGLAGEVYNEQFF.

This sequence joins TRBV11-2 and TRBJ1-1, with D possibly matching TRBD1 (6 bases). Germline CDR1 is SGHAT and CDR2 is FQNNGV. Trimming removed 3 bases from V and 7 bases from J, with 15 bases in between. The CDR3 loop spans 14 amino acids. CDR3 residues: CASSFGDSGDEAFF. The CDR3 DNA reads as TGTGCCAGCAGCTTTGGGGATTCAGGGGATGAAGCTTTCTTT.

This chain connects TRBV21-1 to TRBJ2-6; TRBD1 is the table's D call, not checked against the DNA. TRBV21-1 is termed a pseudogene. CDR3 length: 16 amino acids. The CDR3 is CASSKRDISGANVLTF. In nucleotides, the CDR3 is TGTGCCAGCAGCAAACGGGACATCTCTGGGGCCAACGTCCTGACTTTC.

The chain has TRBV7-2 and TRBJ2-7; TRBD1 might be the D (6 bases). V lost 5 bases, J lost 8 bases, and 10 bases lay in between. CDR3 length equals 11 residues. CDR1 SGHTA and CDR2 FQGNSA come from the germline V gene. The DNA for the CDR3 is TGTGCCAGCAGCGCCGACAGGCAGCAGTACTTC. Its protein product is CASSADRQQYF. The variable domain in full, with the rest retrieved from reference TRBV7-2 and TRBJ2-7, is GAGVSQSPSNKVTEKGKDVELRCDPISGHTALYWYRQSLGQGLEFLIYFQGNSAPDKSGLPSDRFSAERTGGSVSTLTIQRTQQEDSAVYLCASSADRQQYFGPGTRLTVT.

This rearrangement joins TRBV7-3 to TRBJ2-7, with 11 nucleotides matching TRBD2. This CDR3 spans 15 amino acids. With V trimmed by 0 bases and J by 3 bases, 1 base remained unmatched. CDR1 is SGHTA and CDR2 is FQGTGA in the germline V gene. The CDR3 DNA reads TGTGCCAGCAGCTTAACTGGGACTAGCGGCTACGAGCAGTACTTC. Translating it yields CASSLTGTSGYEQYF.

The chain recombines TRBV5-1 with TRBJ2-1; possibly TRBD2 for D (5 bases). This CDR3 comprises 14 residues. Trimming removed 4 bases at V and 6 bases at J, with 14 bases between. Looked up from germline, CDR1 is SGHRS and CDR2 is YFSETQ. The CDR3 protein is CASSRDPNFNEQFF. Here the CDR3 DNA reads TGCGCCAGCAGCCGGGATCCCAACTTCAATGAGCAGTTCTTC.

This clone was observed a few times. The genes are TRBV11-2 and TRBJ2-5, with D perhaps matching TRBD2 (6 bases). The germline V and J ends were trimmed by 11 bases and 2 bases, with 15 bases remaining between them. Germline CDR1 and CDR2: SGHAT and FQNNGV. The length of the CDR3 is 13 residues. The CDR3, as DNA: TGTGCCTGCGGGGCTAACCTTCAAGAGACCCAGTACTTC. It yields the protein CACGANLQETQYF.

V is TRBV5-1 and J is TRBJ1-2, with 10 bases fitting TRBD1. This CDR3 spans 15 amino acids. Unmatched junction bases numbered 5, after V lost 4 bases and J lost 2 bases. Germline V lookup: CDR1 SGHRS, CDR2 YFSETQ. CDR3 sequence reads: CASSPTTGGNYGYTF. CDR3 nucleotide sequence: TGCGCCAGCAGCCCTACGACAGGGGGCAACTATGGCTACACCTTC.

V gene TRBV15 combines with J gene TRBJ1-2; 7 nucleotides align to TRBD1. CDR3 size: 16 residues. CDR1 is LNHNV, CDR2 YYDKDF, per germline (reference sequence). The junction had 8 bases not matched to a gene; V was cut back by 0 bases and J by 4 bases. The chain's CDR3 is CATSRDPGDSLYGYTF. The CDR3 DNA sequence: TGTGCCACCAGCAGAGATCCGGGGGACAGCCTCTATGGCTACACCTTC.

The sample holds a few counts of this clone. The chain carries TRBV9 and TRBJ2-7; D is undetermined. Trimming cost V 0 bases and J 4 bases, with 5 bases left between them. CDR1 and CDR2 from the germline V gene are SGDLS and YYNGEE. CDR3 length: 12 residues. CDR3 amino acids: CASSVDGYEQYF. The CDR3 region has the DNA TGTGCCAGCAGCGTAGACGGGTACGAGCAGTACTTC.

The chain combines TRBV9 with TRBJ1-1; 7 positions agree with TRBD1. J lost 0 bases, V lost 4 bases, and 6 bases had no gene match. The germline gives CDR1 SGDLS, CDR2 YYNGEE. The CDR3 length is 15 residues. CDR3 sequence (DNA): TGTGCCAGCAGCCCCCGACAGGGAATGAACACTGAAGCTTTCTTT. Translated, it gives CASSPRQGMNTEAFF.

The CDR3 DNA reads as TGTGCCACCAGCAGAGATCGACAGGGGCAGCCCCAGCATTTT. Amino acid sequence: CATSRDRQGQPQHF. J is TRBJ1-5 and V is TRBV15, with 8 positions matching TRBD1. The CDR3 spans 14 residues. Germline CDR1 reads LNHNV; CDR2 reads YYDKDF (reference sequence). Losses at the gene ends were 0 bases for V and 7 bases for J; bases not matched to a gene: 2.

V is TRBV5-1 and J is TRBJ2-2; TRBD1 agrees at 8 bases. The CDR3 length is 14 residues. The V segment lost 6 bases and the J segment 2 bases; nucleotides outside the gene matches: 3. The germline CDR1 and CDR2 sequences are SGHRS and YFSETQ. The CDR3 spells CASTGQGNTGELFF. The DNA of the CDR3 is TGCGCCAGCACCGGACAGGGTAACACCGGGGAGCTGTTTTTT. Filled out from reference TRBV5-1 and TRBJ2-2, the complete variable domain reads KAGVTQTPRYLIKTRGQQVTLSCSPISGHRSVSWYQQTPGQGLQFLFEYFSETQRNKGNFPGRFSGRQFSNSRSEMNVSTLELGDSALYLCASTGQGNTGELFFGEGSRLTVL.

The genes are TRBV7-3 and TRBJ2-1; 10 bases are a match to TRBD2. The CDR3 totals 17 residues. Trimming at V came to 3 bases and at J to 8 bases, leaving 13 bases not matched to a gene. Germline V gene sequence: CDR1 SGHTA, CDR2 FQGTGA. CDR3 coding DNA: TGTGCCAGCAGCTTGGGAAGCGGGAGGGCCAGGGGGGATGAGCAGTTCTTC. Its protein is CASSLGSGRARGDEQFF.

The chain recombines TRBV30 with TRBJ1-2; tentative D call: TRBD1 (6 bases). Trimming shortened V by 0 bases and J by 3 bases, and 11 bases separated the two germline ends. CDR3 size: 14 residues. CDR1 is GTSNPN, CDR2 SVGIG, per germline (reference sequence). DNA for the CDR3: TGTGCCTGGAGTGTATGGGCAGGGGACTATGGCTACACCTTC. This translates into CAWSVWAGDYGYTF.

The chain couples TRBV5-4 to TRBJ2-1; 10 bases match TRBD2. From germline, CDR1 is SGHNT and CDR2 YYREEE (reference sequence). The CDR3 covers 16 residues. With 4 bases clipped from V and 3 bases from J, the junction kept 7 bases outside the gene matches. In nucleotides, the CDR3 is TGTGCCAGCAGCGTCCTAGCGGGAGCGAACTACAATGAGCAGTTCTTC. It translates to CASSVLAGANYNEQFF.

This rearrangement joins TRBV19 to TRBJ2-1, with D hard to call. The CDR3 sequence is 13 residues long. Germline assignment: CDR1 LNHDA and CDR2 SQIVND (reference sequence). Trimming shortened V by 3 bases and J by 6 bases, and 9 bases separated the two germline ends. In DNA, the CDR3 is TGTGCCAGTAGTATCCGACTCATCAATGAGCAGTTCTTC. Its protein product is CASSIRLINEQFF. Supplemented by reference TRBV19 and TRBJ2-1, the full variable domain reads DGGITQSPKYLFRKEGQNVTLSCEQNLNHDAMYWYRQDPGQGLRLIYYSQIVNDFQKGDIAEGYSVSREKKESFPLTVTSAQKNPTAFYLCASSIRLINEQFFGPGTRLTVL.

This chain connects TRBV6-5 to TRBJ2-5; D may be TRBD1 (6 bases). The CDR3 is made up of 15 amino acids. Germline CDR1 reads MNHEY; CDR2 reads SVGAGI. With 5 bases removed from V and 1 base from J, the gap between germline ends came to 14 bases. CDR3 region: CASSLLGTPQETQYF. For the CDR3, the DNA is TGTGCCAGCAGTCTCCTCGGGACACCCCAAGAGACCCAGTACTTC.

V and J are TRBV30 and TRBJ2-7; possible D gene TRBD1, 5 bases. The germline V and J ends were trimmed by 2 bases and 3 bases, with 11 bases remaining between them. Germline loops: CDR1 GTSNPN, CDR2 SVGIG (reference sequence). The CDR3 extends over 13 amino acids. The CDR3 coding sequence is TGTGCCTGGAGTAGAATTCAGGGCTACGAGCAGTACTTC. It codes for CAWSRIQGYEQYF.

A single count supports this clone. J is TRBJ2-7 and V is TRBV7-8; D is unclear. This CDR3 is 11 amino acids long. Trimming shortened V by 5 bases and J by 3 bases, and 5 bases separated the two germline ends. CDR1 and CDR2 from the germline V gene are SGHVS and FQNEAQ. For the CDR3, the DNA is TGTGCCAGCAGCCTAAACTACGAGCAGTACTTC. It encodes CASSLNYEQYF. Full variable domain (missing parts from reference TRBV7-8 and TRBJ2-7): GAGVSQSPRYKVAKRGQDVALRCDPISGHVSLFWYQQALGQGPEFLTYFQNEAQLDKSGLPSDRFFAERPEGSVSTLKIQRTQQEDSAVYLCASSLNYEQYFGPGTRLTVT.

This clone was observed a few times. J is TRBJ1-4 and V is TRBV29-1, with D unclear. Trimming removed 4 bases from V and 6 bases from J, with 6 bases in between. This CDR3 has 11 amino acids. CDR1 is SQVTM, CDR2 ANQGSEA, per germline. As DNA, the CDR3 is TGCAGCGTTGTGGCTCATGAAAAACTGTTTTTT. It specifies CSVVAHEKLFF.